Listed below are T cell receptor beta chains from one sample, sequenced in a study of Ad26.COV2.S vaccination and SARS-CoV-2 variants. Clones were read by immunoSEQ multiplex PCR, and TCRdb kept only the in-frame ones, dropping some. Counted here are around 340,000 clones, roughly nine tenths occurring once; the ten biggest clones make up around 5.8%. Material: peripheral blood, obtained in a trial of Ad26.COV2.S vaccine versus placebo. The receptors shown here come from a person aged 18 to 65 who received the Ad26.COV2.S COVID-19 vaccine or a placebo. CDR3s leave out the opening cysteine and the closing phenylalanine or tryptophan. Some rows mark clone size as missing; the rest say once, few, many or name a class of expanded clone.

v_call	clone_size	j_call	cdr3_length	cdr3_aa
TRBV5-6	-	TRBJ1-5	13	ASSTGTGRNQPQH
TRBV5-1	-	TRBJ1-4	12	ASTNRQGDEKLF
TRBV3-1/TRBV3-2	-	TRBJ2-7	13	ASSQEHRFNYEQY
TRBV11-2	-	TRBJ1-1	12	ASSSPTGHTEAF
TRBV4-3	many	TRBJ1-1	13	ASSQDPRSNTEAF
TRBV9	-	TRBJ1-6	12	ASSYGENNSPLH
TRBV5-1	-	TRBJ2-7	13	ASSSSGTGVYEQY
TRBV9	-	TRBJ1-2	11	ASSPLQGLGYT
TRBV5-4	once	TRBJ1-2	12	ASSLAGENYGYT
TRBV4-3	-	TRBJ1-2	15	ASSQIWPASTPYGYT
TRBV28	once	TRBJ1-6	13	ASRPRGNLRSPLH
TRBV12-5	-	TRBJ2-7	11	ASGRDSYYEQY
TRBV4-1	-	TRBJ2-7	11	ASSQATPYEQY
TRBV7-9	-	TRBJ1-3	12	ASSFPAPGNTIY
TRBV6-5	-	TRBJ1-2	13	ASSYSMGQGGGYT
TRBV5-4	-	TRBJ1-2	13	ASSERVWSSRGYT
TRBV25-1	-	TRBJ1-1	12	ASSESVMNTEAF
TRBV6-5	medium-sized	TRBJ2-2	10	ASSYHTGELF
TRBV7-8	once	TRBJ1-4	13	ASSLAPGGYEKLF